The 24 T cell receptor beta chains listed next were all sequenced from one sample in a study of T cells in Graves' hyperthyroidism and ophthalmopathy. From RNA transcripts, TCR beta CDR3 regions were amplified. TCR CDR3 underwent first-round RT-PCR with the HTBI primer set. From the multiplex PCR reads, TCRdb called clonotypes with MiXCR, one entry per CDR3 protein. This table holds approximately 870,000 distinct CDR3 sequences, over 35% found once. Sequences were obtained from blood. Receptors were obtained from a man aged 18 to 29 with Graves' hyperthyroidism.

This clonotype was counted ten times or more. One end of the junction is discordant with germline, which a read error may explain. The chain couples TRBV2 to TRBJ2-5; 9 bases are a match to TRBD2. The CDR3 totals 12 residues. Germline CDR1 reads SNHLY; CDR2 reads FYNNEI. This chain's CDR3 is CASGEGLAPYCF. In DNA form, the CDR3 reads TGTGCCAGCGGGGAGGGACTAGCCCCGTATTGCTTC.

This clonotype was observed at least ten times. The chain has TRBV20-1 and TRBJ1-5; D call uncertain. Between the trimmed V and J ends, which lost 3 bases and 0 bases, there was a span of 9 bases. The CDR3 has 14 residues. CDR1 and CDR2 from the germline V gene are DFQATT and SNEGSKA (reference sequence). The CDR3 sequence is CSASVGYSNQPQHF. The CDR3 coding sequence is TGCAGTGCTAGCGTGGGGTATAGCAATCAGCCCCAGCATTTT.

This clonotype was counted at least ten times. This chain uses TRBV10-2 with TRBJ2-5; 9 nucleotides line up with TRBD2. Germline CDR1 reads WSHSY; CDR2 reads SAAADI. Trimming cost V 6 bases and J 4 bases; bases outside gene matches: 15. The CDR3 extends over 17 amino acids. The CDR3: CASSAAGASGEGETQYF. The CDR3 nucleotides read TGCGCCAGCAGCGCGGCGGGGGCTAGCGGGGAGGGAGAGACCCAGTACTTC.

Note on this clonotype: This may arise from a read error, as a much more abundant clone is one base away. The chain links TRBV9 to TRBJ1-2; tentatively, D is TRBD1 (5 bases). Trimming removed 4 bases at V and 4 bases at J, with 17 bases between. Germline CDR1 and CDR2: SGDLS and YYNGEE. CDR3 length: 15 residues. The CDR3 here is CASSTSRTPIYGYTF. The CDR3 nucleotides are TGTGCCAGCAGCACCTCTCGGACACCTATCTATGGCTACACCTTC.

The rearrangement links TRBV11-2 to TRBJ2-2; TRBD2 aligns across 13 bases. V lost 5 bases, J lost 6 bases, and 6 bases stayed unmatched. Germline V gene data show CDR1 as SGHAT and CDR2 as FQNNGV. This CDR3 region has 16 residues. For the CDR3, the DNA is TGTGCCAGCAGCGTCACTAGCGGGGGGGCCTCCGGGGAGCTGTTTTTT. Protein: CASSVTSGGASGELFF.

V is TRBV10-2 and J is TRBJ2-7; unclear D gene. From germline, CDR1 is WSHSY and CDR2 SAAADI. Trimming removed 0 bases at V and 5 bases at J, with 8 bases between. This CDR3 spans 13 amino acids. The CDR3 spells CASSESKVNEQYF. The DNA for the CDR3 is TGCGCCAGCAGTGAGTCGAAGGTTAACGAGCAGTACTTC.

This clonotype was observed a few times. The chain couples TRBV7-2 to TRBJ2-2; TRBD2 agrees at 7 bases. This CDR3 is 17 amino acids long. The V segment lost 5 bases and the J segment 1 base; nucleotides outside the gene matches: 10. CDR1 and CDR2 from the germline V gene are SGHTA and FQGNSA. CDR3 sequence: CASSLDRLAQNTGELFF. CDR3 coding DNA: TGTGCCAGCAGCCTAGATCGACTAGCCCAGAACACCGGGGAGCTGTTTTTT.

This clonotype was observed many times. The V call is TRBV20-1, the J call TRBJ2-5; TRBD2 is a possible D gene (6 bases). Germline values: CDR1 DFQATT, CDR2 SNEGSKA (reference sequence). V was pared by 5 bases and J by 5 bases, with 12 bases between. This CDR3 comprises 12 residues. CDR3 in DNA: TGCAGTGCTGCGGGATCTAGGGAGACCCAGTACTTC. Translated, it gives CSAAGSRETQYF.

This chain joins TRBV29-1 and TRBJ1-1; D is perhaps TRBD1 (5 bases). V was trimmed by 6 bases and J by 3 bases, leaving 8 bases between them. The CDR3 is 11 residues long. CDR1 and CDR2 (germline): SQVTM, ANQGSEA. The CDR3 here is CSVAGHTEAFF. CDR3 nucleotides: TGCAGCGTAGCAGGGCACACTGAAGCTTTCTTT.

Points on this clonotype: A read error may explain this, as a much larger clone is one base away. The chain uses TRBV2 and TRBJ2-2; D gene uncertain. Germline V lookup: CDR1 SNHLY, CDR2 FYNNEI. The CDR3 is made up of 16 amino acids. Trimming took off 3 bases at V and 1 base at J, with 12 bases between the two ends. CDR3 nucleotide sequence: TGTGCCAGCAGTGACTCAGGACGGATGAACACCGGGGAGCTGTTTTTT. It codes for CASSDSGRMNTGELFF.

The CDR3 protein is CSARAILRASGNTIYF. The CDR3, as DNA: TGCAGTGCTAGAGCCATTCTCAGGGCATCTGGAAACACCATATATTTT. This rearrangement joins TRBV20-1 to TRBJ1-3, with D perhaps matching TRBD1 (5 bases). The CDR3 spans 16 residues. Trimming left V 1 base short and J 1 base short, with 14 bases between. Germline V gene data show CDR1 as DFQATT and CDR2 as SNEGSKA (reference sequence).

This chain links TRBV14 with TRBJ2-5, with 7 bases aligning to TRBD2. The CDR3 length is 16 residues. Unmatched junction bases numbered 11, after V lost 2 bases and J lost 5 bases. Germline CDR1 is SGHDN and CDR2 is FVKESK. CDR3 in DNA: TGTGCCAGCAGCCAAATTGGGGGAGGGCCGAAGGAGACCCAGTACTTC. This codes for CASSQIGGGPKETQYF. The entire variable domain, with the rest obtained from reference TRBV14 and TRBJ2-5, is as follows: EAGVTQFPSHSVIEKGQTVTLRCDPISGHDNLYWYRRVMGKEIKFLLHFVKESKQDESGMPNNRFLAERTGGTYSTLKVQPAELEDSGVYFCASSQIGGGPKETQYFGPGTRLLVL.

The chain carries TRBV7-2 and TRBJ1-6, with D possibly matching TRBD1 (5 bases). This CDR3 is 16 amino acids long. The V and J ends lost 5 bases and 3 bases respectively, with 14 bases between them. Germline loops: CDR1 SGHTA, CDR2 FQGNSA. The CDR3 nucleotides are TGTGCCAGCAGCCTAAGGTGGGGGGGCTATAATTCACCCCTCCACTTT. Its protein product is CASSLRWGGYNSPLHF. Filled out from reference TRBV7-2 and TRBJ1-6, the complete variable domain reads GAGVSQSPSNKVTEKGKDVELRCDPISGHTALYWYRQSLGQGLEFLIYFQGNSAPDKSGLPSDRFSAERTGGSVSTLTIQRTQQEDSAVYLCASSLRWGGYNSPLHFGNGTRLTVT.

This chain uses TRBV7-2 with TRBJ1-4; D uncertain. The germline V gene has CDR1 SGHTA and CDR2 FQGNSA. V lost 1 base and J 6 bases, leaving 9 bases between the germline ends. The CDR3 is 14 amino acids. CDR3: CASSLVGPYEKLFF. The CDR3 bases are TGTGCCAGCAGCTTAGTAGGGCCTTATGAAAAACTGTTTTTT. The entire variable domain, with the rest obtained from reference TRBV7-2 and TRBJ1-4, is as follows: GAGVSQSPSNKVTEKGKDVELRCDPISGHTALYWYRQSLGQGLEFLIYFQGNSAPDKSGLPSDRFSAERTGGSVSTLTIQRTQQEDSAVYLCASSLVGPYEKLFFGSGTQLSVL.

In its sample, this clonotype was seen many times. The genes are TRBV7-2 and TRBJ1-5, with a possible D match to TRBD1 (6 bases). Trimming left V 5 bases short and J 9 bases short, with 17 bases between. CDR1 is SGHTA and CDR2 is FQGNSA in the germline V gene. This CDR3 has 14 residues. Written as DNA, the CDR3 is TGTGCCAGCAGCCGCGAGGACAGTTCGTGGCCCCAGCATTTT. Encoded protein: CASSREDSSWPQHF.

Ten or more counts support this clonotype. The chain uses TRBV29-1 and TRBJ1-1; D gene uncertain. Germline CDR1 is SQVTM and CDR2 is ANQGSEA. V lost 3 bases and J 10 bases, leaving 18 bases between the germline ends. The CDR3 is 13 residues long. CDR3 protein: CSVEADGRGRAFF. The CDR3 DNA is TGCAGCGTTGAGGCGGACGGACGGGGTCGAGCTTTCTTT. The complete variable domain, with remaining parts taken from reference TRBV29-1 and TRBJ1-1, reads SAVISQKPSRDICQRGTSLTIQCQVDSQVTMMFWYRQQPGQSLTLIATANQGSEATYESGFVIDKFPISRPNLTFSTLTVSNMSPEDSSIYLCSVEADGRGRAFFGQGTRLTVV.

This clonotype was seen repeatedly, ten times or more. This chain links TRBV7-6 with TRBJ1-1; weak D call: TRBD1 (6 bases). This CDR3 contains 14 residues. V dropped 7 bases and J dropped 0 bases, with 12 bases sitting between them. Looked up from germline, CDR1 is SGHVS and CDR2 is FNYEAQ. The CDR3 sequence is CASTIGGLNTEAFF. The CDR3 coding sequence is TGTGCCAGCACCATAGGGGGATTGAACACTGAAGCTTTCTTT. Full variable domain (outside the CDR3, taken from reference TRBV7-6 and TRBJ1-1): GAGVSQSPRYKVTKRGQDVALRCDPISGHVSLYWYRQALGQGPEFLTYFNYEAQQDKSGLPNDRFSAERPEGSISTLTIQRTEQRDSAMYRCASTIGGLNTEAFFGQGTRLTVV.

The V call is TRBV9, the J call TRBJ2-5; 11 bases fit TRBD2. Trimming cost V 3 bases and J 5 bases; bases outside gene matches: 9. The CDR3 extends over 16 amino acids. Germline-derived CDR1 and CDR2 are SGDLS and YYNGEE. The CDR3 coding sequence is TGTGCCAGCAGCGCATATAGCGGGAGGGCCCGTGAGACCCAGTACTTC. Translated: CASSAYSGRARETQYF.

This clonotype has only a few counts. CDR3 loop: CATFDEGSTDTQYF. The CDR3 DNA sequence: TGTGCCACCTTCGACGAGGGGAGCACAGATACGCAGTATTTT. The genes are TRBV10-3 and TRBJ2-3; D may match TRBD1 or TRBD2 (5 bases each). The CDR3 contains 14 residues. The germline V gene encodes CDR1 ENHRY and CDR2 SYGVKD. The ends were cut back, 10 bases at V and 0 bases at J, with 14 bases in the middle.

CDR3 bases: TGTGCCAGCAGTGATCACGAGGACCTGTTTTTT. It specifies CASSDHEDLFF. This chain connects TRBV6-4 to TRBJ2-2; D not resolved. Germline lookup yields CDR1 MRHNA and CDR2 SNTAGT. V was pared by 3 bases and J by 14 bases, with 10 bases between. The CDR3 has 11 amino acids.

This clonotype has at least ten counts. The rearrangement joins TRBV2 to TRBJ1-4; TRBD1 matches at 10 bases. This CDR3 has 18 residues. Germline values: CDR1 SNHLY, CDR2 FYNNEI. J was trimmed by 6 bases and V by 6 bases; bases with no gene match: 16. The CDR3, as DNA: TGTGCCAGCAGGGCATTATACCTTAGGACAGGGGGTTATGAAAAACTGTTTTTT. Amino acid sequence: CASRALYLRTGGYEKLFF.

The chain carries TRBV7-9 and TRBJ2-5, with 9 bases identical to TRBD1. The CDR3 spans 15 residues. With 5 bases clipped from V and 3 bases from J, the junction kept 7 bases outside the gene matches. Germline V gene data show CDR1 as SEHNR and CDR2 as FQNEAQ (reference sequence). DNA of the CDR3: TGTGCCAGCAGCGCCGGACAGGGGAGGGAAGAGACCCAGTACTTC. Protein: CASSAGQGREETQYF.

In the case of this clonotype: Compared with germline, one end of the junction differs, possibly owing to a read error. The CDR3 loop is CASSAPRTGGAFF. The CDR3 bases are TGTGCCAGCAGCGCCCCCAGGACAGGGGGAGCTTTCTTT. The rearrangement uses TRBV5-1 and TRBJ1-1, with 10 positions matching TRBD1. CDR1 is SGHRS, CDR2 YFSETQ, per germline. The CDR3 consists of 13 residues.

Concerning this clonotype itself: One end of the junction fails to match germline, which may point to a read error. The V gene is TRBV5-1, the J gene TRBJ1-1; D call uncertain. From germline, CDR1 is SGHRS and CDR2 YFSETQ. CDR3 length: 13 amino acids. The CDR3 sequence is CASSTQEDTEAFF. CDR3 DNA sequence: TGTGCCAGCAGCACCCAAGAGGACACTGAAGCTTTCTTT.